Each of the 15 T cell receptor beta chains below was sequenced from the same sample in a study of T cells in Graves' hyperthyroidism and ophthalmopathy. The TCR beta CDR3 regions underwent amplification using RNA transcripts as the source. First-round RT-PCR of the TCR CDR3 relied on the HTBI primer set. One entry per CDR3 protein results from TCRdb running MiXCR on the multiplex PCR reads. Seen here are almost 600,000 distinct CDR3 sequences, around 13% observed once, and the top ten hold roughly 5.5%. The source material was blood. The receptors were gathered from a woman aged 30 to 39 with Graves' hyperthyroidism that later progressed to Graves' ophthalmopathy.

This clonotype came up many times. This sequence joins TRBV12-3 or TRBV12-4 and TRBJ2-3; the D is unclear. Trimming stripped 3 bases from V and 2 bases from J, with 15 bases between. CDR3 length: 16 residues. The CDR3 DNA reads as TGTGCCAGCAGTTTGGAAGATGGACGGTCCACAGATACGCAGTATTTT. Translating gives CASSLEDGRSTDTQYF.

This clonotype was detected many times. The chain couples TRBV5-5 to TRBJ2-1, with 13 bases aligning to TRBD2. V lost 4 bases and J lost 8; bases outside the gene matches: 6. The CDR3 length is 15 residues. From germline, CDR1 is SGHKS and CDR2 YYEKEE (reference sequence). CDR3 in DNA: TGTGCCAGCAGCCAACTAGCGGGAGGGCCTTATGAGCAGTTCTTC. Its protein product is CASSQLAGGPYEQFF. The whole variable domain, filled in from reference TRBV5-5 and TRBJ2-1, reads DAGVTQSPTHLIKTRGQQVTLRCSPISGHKSVSWYQQVLGQGPQFIFQYYEKEERGRGNFPDRFSARQFPNYSSELNVNALLLGDSALYLCASSQLAGGPYEQFFGPGTRLTVL.

This clonotype was counted many times. The genes are TRBV20-1 and TRBJ2-5, with D perhaps matching TRBD2 (6 bases). Germline V gives CDR1 DFQATT, CDR2 SNEGSKA (reference sequence). The CDR3 consists of 15 residues. Deletions cut 0 bases from V and 1 base from J, with 12 bases between. The CDR3 DNA is TGCAGTGCTAGAGATGGTAGTAGCGGCCAAGAGACCCAGTACTTC. Its protein is CSARDGSSGQETQYF.

This clonotype was recorded a few times. The genes are TRBV19 and TRBJ2-1, with 7 bases matching TRBD1. V dropped 4 bases and J dropped 8; count of bases not matched to a gene: 14. CDR1 is LNHDA, CDR2 SQIVND, per germline (reference sequence). This CDR3 region has 16 residues. The DNA for the CDR3 is TGTGCCAGTAGTAAATTATTGGGTACAGGGGTTGATGAGCAGTTCTTC. The encoded protein is CASSKLLGTGVDEQFF.

This clonotype appeared many times. CDR3 in amino acids: CSAKGQGGEKLFF. The CDR3 DNA is TGCAGTGCTAAGGGACAGGGTGGTGAAAAACTGTTTTTT. The chain recombines TRBV20-1 with TRBJ1-4; TRBD1 matches at 9 bases. V trimming: 4 bases; J trimming: 7 bases; junction bases outside the gene matches: 4. CDR1 and CDR2 (germline): DFQATT, SNEGSKA (reference sequence). This CDR3 spans 13 amino acids.

The sample holds many counts of this clonotype. V is TRBV24-1 and J is TRBJ2-2; no clear D. This CDR3 region has 15 residues. Germline V gene lookup returns CDR1 KGHDR and CDR2 SFDVKD. The germline V and J ends were trimmed by 3 bases and 1 base, with 8 bases remaining between them. The CDR3 reads CATSDPTVNTGELFF. CDR3 sequence (DNA): TGTGCCACCAGTGATCCGACGGTGAACACCGGGGAGCTGTTTTTT.

In its sample, this clonotype was seen many times. This chain links TRBV7-8 with TRBJ2-3; 12 bases are shared with TRBD2. CDR1 and CDR2 from the germline V gene are SGHVS and FQNEAQ. V shed 4 bases, J shed 3 bases, and the junction held 8 bases outside the gene matches. This CDR3 comprises 17 residues. CDR3 loop: CASSSRAGLAGTDTQYF. CDR3 nucleotides: TGTGCCAGCAGCTCGCGGGCAGGACTAGCGGGAACAGATACGCAGTATTTT. Filled out from reference TRBV7-8 and TRBJ2-3, the complete variable domain reads GAGVSQSPRYKVAKRGQDVALRCDPISGHVSLFWYQQALGQGPEFLTYFQNEAQLDKSGLPSDRFFAERPEGSVSTLKIQRTQQEDSAVYLCASSSRAGLAGTDTQYFGPGTRLTVL.

The chain is built from TRBV20-1 and TRBJ2-7, with D possibly matching TRBD2 (6 bases). The CDR3 length is 14 residues. Per the germline V gene, CDR1 is DFQATT and CDR2 is SNEGSKA (reference sequence). The V end was cut by 2 bases, the J end by 3 bases, with 14 bases between. Here the CDR3 DNA reads TGCAGTGCTAGACCGGGGACGGGAGACTACGAGCAGTACTTC. It is translated as CSARPGTGDYEQYF.

The chain recombines TRBV5-1 with TRBJ2-1; D remains unclear. The CDR3 runs to 15 residues. Germline values: CDR1 SGHRS, CDR2 YFSETQ. The ends were cut back, 4 bases at V and 2 bases at J, with 13 bases in the middle. CDR3 sequence reads: CASSVRLTPYNEQFF. As DNA, the CDR3 is TGCGCCAGCAGCGTCCGGCTGACCCCCTACAATGAGCAGTTCTTC.

This clonotype was seen more than once but under ten times. The chain joins TRBV30 to TRBJ1-5, with 7 bases matching TRBD1. The V and J ends lost 0 bases and 11 bases, in that order; junction bases with no gene match: 4. From germline, CDR1 is GTSNPN and CDR2 SVGIG (reference sequence). This CDR3 spans 12 amino acids. The CDR3 reads CAWSVMGQTQHF. The CDR3 bases are TGTGCCTGGAGTGTAATGGGACAGACCCAGCATTTT.

This chain connects TRBV5-1 to TRBJ2-5, with 11 bases matching TRBD2. Germline V gives CDR1 SGHRS, CDR2 YFSETQ. This CDR3 contains 13 residues. V lost 9 bases to trimming and J lost 3 bases; unmatched junction nucleotides: 4. In DNA form, the CDR3 reads TGCGCCATTATACTAGCGGGAGAAGAGACCCAGTACTTC. Translating gives CAIILAGEETQYF. The variable domain in full, completed from reference TRBV5-1 and TRBJ2-5, reads KAGVTQTPRYLIKTRGQQVTLSCSPISGHRSVSWYQQTPGQGLQFLFEYFSETQRNKGNFPGRFSGRQFSNSRSEMNVSTLELGDSALYLCAIILAGEETQYFGPGTRLLVL.

This clonotype turned up a few times. This chain connects TRBV3-1 to TRBJ1-4; 7 bases match TRBD1. V lost 4 bases, J lost 2 bases, and 7 bases stayed unmatched. Germline assignment: CDR1 LGHDT and CDR2 YNNKEL (reference sequence). The CDR3 extends over 16 amino acids. The CDR3 DNA sequence: TGTGCCAGCAGCCCACGACAGGGATTGACTAATGAAAAACTGTTTTTT. This gives the protein CASSPRQGLTNEKLFF.

The chain joins TRBV6-1 to TRBJ2-7, with a weak D call TRBD1 (5 bases). Trimming shortened V by 6 bases and J by 2 bases, and 14 bases separated the two germline ends. In germline, CDR1 is MNHNS, CDR2 SASEGT. This CDR3 has 14 amino acids. The CDR3 reads CASRSGAPPYEQYF. In DNA form, the CDR3 reads TGTGCCAGCAGATCTGGGGCGCCTCCCTACGAGCAGTACTTC.

This clonotype has ten or more counts. The V and J genes are TRBV24-1 and TRBJ1-5, with D tentatively TRBD1 (5 bases). The CDR3 has 14 amino acids. The germline V gene has CDR1 KGHDR and CDR2 SFDVKD. Between the trimmed V and J ends, which lost 0 bases and 8 bases, there was a span of 10 bases. The CDR3 spells CATSDLGGKEPQHF. The DNA for the CDR3 is TGTGCCACCAGTGATTTGGGGGGGAAGGAGCCCCAGCATTTT.

This clonotype was seen a few times. The chain uses TRBV6-2 or TRBV6-3 and TRBJ2-3; 8 nucleotides line up with TRBD1. The CDR3 length is 14 residues. V was pared by 5 bases and J by 5 bases, with 6 bases of the junction left unmatched. Germline-derived CDR1 and CDR2 are MNHEY and SVGEGT. This chain's CDR3 is CASSLQGAGDTQYF. Here the CDR3 DNA reads TGTGCCAGCAGTCTTCAGGGGGCGGGAGATACGCAGTATTTT.